Listed below are T cell receptor beta chains from one sample, sequenced in a study of shared clonotypes between healthy human individuals. Sequencing was performed with immunoSEQ multiplex PCR; in TCRdb, only in-frame clones are kept and a portion is missing. The data contain a few million clones, around 93% of them singletons. Sequencing input: naive CD4+ T cells from PBMCs. These receptors all come from a man aged 18 to 29 in good health. Some clones in this sample may be carry-over from other donors' samples. The CDR3 runs from the conserved cysteine through the conserved F or W. The D gene is left open where the match is weak.

v_call: TRBV6-1; j_call: TRBJ1-1; d_call: TRBD1; cdr3_aa: CASMGPTGGETEAFF; cdr3_nt: TGTGCCAGCATGGGTCCGACAGGGGGAGAAACTGAAGCTTTCTTT
v_call: TRBV7-3; j_call: TRBJ1-2; d_call: TRBD1; cdr3_aa: CASSQNRGRGYTF; cdr3_nt: TGTGCCAGCAGCCAAAACAGGGGTAGGGGCTACACCTTC
v_call: TRBV5-1; j_call: TRBJ2-5; d_call: -; cdr3_aa: CASSLNREETQYF; cdr3_nt: TGCGCCAGCAGCTTAAACAGGGAAGAGACCCAGTACTTC
v_call: TRBV27; j_call: TRBJ2-6; d_call: -; cdr3_aa: CASSLFRPGAGANVLTF; cdr3_nt: TGTGCCAGCAGTTTATTTAGACCAGGGGCTGGGGCCAACGTCCTGACTTTC
v_call: TRBV5-1; j_call: TRBJ2-7; d_call: TRBD1; cdr3_aa: CASSWDRGGEQYF; cdr3_nt: TGCGCCAGCAGCTGGGACAGGGGTGGCGAGCAGTACTTC
v_call: TRBV7-8; j_call: TRBJ2-7; d_call: -; cdr3_aa: CASSLGEGIEDEQYF; cdr3_nt: TGTGCCAGCAGCTTAGGCGAGGGTATTGAGGACGAGCAGTACTTC
v_call: TRBV4-1; j_call: TRBJ2-3; d_call: TRBD1; cdr3_aa: CASSQHAIRDRVDTQYF; cdr3_nt: TGCGCCAGCAGCCAACATGCGATCCGGGACAGGGTAGATACGCAGTATTTT
v_call: TRBV29-1; j_call: TRBJ2-3; d_call: TRBD2; cdr3_aa: CSVERTSGSTDTQYF; cdr3_nt: TGCAGCGTCGAAAGGACTAGCGGAAGCACAGATACGCAGTATTTT
v_call: TRBV6-5; j_call: TRBJ2-1; d_call: -; cdr3_aa: CASRSPRQGGNEQFF; cdr3_nt: TGTGCCAGCAGATCCCCTAGGCAGGGAGGCAATGAGCAGTTCTTC
v_call: TRBV12-2; j_call: TRBJ2-3; d_call: -; cdr3_aa: CASRVGTGGQGEDTQYF; cdr3_nt: TGTGCAAGTCGCGTGGGCACAGGGGGACAGGGGGAAGATACGCAGTATTTT